The 2 T cell receptor beta chains given below trace back to one sample, sequenced in a study of CD8 T cells in Susac syndrome. The RNA, about 0.45 to 1 ug, was put through reverse transcription using random hexamers. Each CDR3 protein gets one entry after TCRdb re-called the immunoSEQ multiplex PCR reads with MiXCR. The sample holds 150,000 to 200,000 distinct CDR3 sequences; more than 90% are singletons and the top ten take roughly 0.094%. Sequenced: CD4+ T cells from PBMCs. Receptors originate from a human donor with multiple sclerosis.

The table lists this clonotype with a count of one. The chain carries TRBV20-1 and TRBJ1-5, with 8 bases that match TRBD1. CDR1 is DFQATT and CDR2 is SNEGSKA in the germline V gene (reference sequence). The V segment lost 6 bases and the J segment 4 bases; nucleotides outside the gene matches: 11. This CDR3 has 15 amino acids. This CDR3 reads CSARSTGEVNQPQHF. The CDR3 DNA reads TGCAGTGCGAGATCGACAGGGGAGGTTAATCAGCCCCAGCATTTT.

This rearrangement joins TRBV20-1 to TRBJ2-7; no reliable D call. V was shortened by 6 bases and J by 4 bases, with 10 bases between the two germline ends. CDR3 length: 11 residues. Germline CDR1 DFQATT, CDR2 SNEGSKA (reference sequence). Here the CDR3 DNA reads TGCAGTGCGGGCAGACATTACGAGCAGTACTTC. It codes for CSAGRHYEQYF.